This T cell receptor beta chain emerged from a study of cytomegalovirus exposure and HLA in healthy donors. Study-level findings and limits: A later analysis showed that HLA-associated TCR beta chains had undergone more clonal expansion than equally common others. In an earlier analysis, productive rearrangement rates for most beta V segments clustered near 87% or 30%. For presence/absence analyses, sequencing depth was assumed to be roughly uniform across donors.

Amplification used 60 Vbeta primers and 13 Jbeta primers. Profiled with immunoSEQ multiplex PCR; TCRdb holds only in-frame clones, not every one. In the table there are some 150,000 clones, more than 70% of which are singletons. Points on this clone: The antigen is not known.

V lost 8 bases and J lost 6; bases outside the gene matches: 14. Germline CDR1 and CDR2: SGHRS and YFSETQ. This CDR3 region has 15 residues. The receptor comes from a man aged 50-60 years in good health and CMV-seronegative. The chain joins TRBV5-1 to TRBJ2-3; 8 bases are shared with TRBD2. The sample comprised PBMCs. CDR3 nucleotide sequence: TGCGCCAGTACTAGCGGAACTAACCGGTTGGATACGCAGTATTTT. Translation: CASTSGTNRLDTQYF.